This TCR beta chain derives from a study of prognosis after radiotherapy for stage I lung cancer. Study overall: Some 14 men and 6 or 7 women, aged roughly 50 to 90 and with a median age of approximately 70 years, made up the patients. General study results and limits: Some patients went on to develop distant metastases. Their Shannon entropy after stereotactic body radiation therapy was lower, and its change from baseline was also lower.

The germline CDR1 and CDR2 sequences are SEHNR and FQNEAQ (reference sequence). J was trimmed by 5 bases and V by 4 bases; bases with no gene match: 4. The CDR3 consists of 13 residues. Turning to this clonotype: Its antigen is unknown.

With two time points in the design, 6 to 7 milliliters of peripheral blood were drawn at each one. With two-round multiplex PCR, TCR beta CDR3 sequences were amplified from genomic DNA. Primers specific to each TRBV and TRBJ gene drove first-round PCR. Universal primers drove the second round of PCR amplification. TCRdb passed the multiplex PCR reads through MiXCR, listing each CDR3 protein once. In the table there are under 55,000 distinct CDR3 sequences, 30% to 35% of which are singletons. Specimen: PBMCs, collected before or after stereotactic body radiation therapy (not recorded which). The chain links TRBV7-9 to TRBJ2-7, with 8 bases that match TRBD1. The TCR was taken from a donor at least 50 years old with non-small cell lung cancer. Here the CDR3 reads CASSSDRDDEQYF. The CDR3 DNA is TGTGCCAGCAGCTCGGACAGGGACGACGAGCAGTACTTC.